This TCR beta chain was retrieved from a study of STAT3 mutations in large granular lymphocyte leukemia. Findings and limits, study-wide: In T-cell large granular lymphocyte leukemia, about half of patients showed multiple immunodominant subclonotypes. Persisting codominant clonotypes may have hidden a small pathogenic clone. No sample exists from the first appearance of each clone.

Produced via immunoSEQ multiplex PCR; TCRdb's table is partial and in-frame only. The sample holds under 9,500 clones, roughly 90% seen once. As concerns this clone: What it recognizes is unknown.

Germline CDR1 LGHNA, CDR2 YNFKEQ. The CDR3 is 15 residues long. V was cut by 0 bases and J by 2 bases, with 10 bases left in between. Sample: peripheral blood mononuclear cells. This sequence was found in a man older than 75 with T-cell large granular lymphocyte leukemia. Some clones in this sample may be carry-over from other donors' samples. This chain links TRBV4-2 with TRBJ1-2; no clear D. The CDR3 region has the DNA TGTGCCAGCAGCCAAGACTTCAGCTCAAACTATGGCTACACCTTC. Translating it yields CASSQDFSSNYGYTF.